This TCR beta chain originates from a study of cytomegalovirus exposure and HLA in healthy donors. Looking at the study overall: The early release's HLA-typed donors yielded tens of millions of unique TCRs.

About this clone: The target antigen is unknown.

The PCR ran on 60 Vbeta and 13 Jbeta primers. Assay used: immunoSEQ multiplex PCR; TCRdb lists only in-frame clones, some missing. The sample lists 100,000 to 150,000 clones, 65% to 80% seen once, with 10% to 15% in the top ten. Germline CDR1 SGHRS, CDR2 YFSETQ. V was shortened by 7 bases and J by 9 bases, with 26 bases between the two germline ends. The CDR3 spans 16 residues. Study-level findings and limits: Apart from CMV serostatus, no immune exposure information was available. Some TCR beta chains (more than 150 of them) were listed as cytomegalovirus-associated. The presence/absence work took it that sequencing depth was about the same across donors.

This receptor was obtained from a woman aged 40 to 55 in good health and CMV-seropositive. Sequencing was performed on PBMCs. The chain combines TRBV5-1 with TRBJ2-1; a weak D match, TRBD2 (6 bases). The CDR3 region is CASSFLGDPWRAEQFF. CDR3 bases: TGCGCCAGCTCTTTTCTGGGAGACCCTTGGAGGGCTGAGCAGTTCTTC.